The present entry profiles one T cell receptor (beta chain) with its context. Its target is unknown. These data originate in a study of cytomegalovirus exposure and HLA in healthy donors. Findings and limits, study-wide: Several of the most significant clusters appeared, in a later analysis, to be linked to common viral pathogens. Analysis performed later showed TCR beta chains linked to HLA being more clonally expanded than equally common others. Solely CMV serostatus was available to characterize immune exposure.

Use of 60 Vbeta and 13 Jbeta primers characterized the PCR. The protocol was immunoSEQ multiplex PCR, while the TCRdb copy is restricted to in-frame clones and leaves out a portion. There are about 110,000 clones in the sample, with approximately 3.7% held by the top ten. The donors, nominally healthy at sampling, likely had unrecorded immune exposures. The CDR3 is 16 amino acids. Germline V gene data show CDR1 as SEHNR and CDR2 as FQNEAQ (reference sequence). The specimen sequenced was PBMCs. The J gene is TRBJ2-5, the V gene TRBV7-9, with 11 nucleotides matching TRBD1. The tail of the sequence fits TRBJ2-7 better, so the J call may be wrong. The origin of this receptor is a man aged 25 to 40 in good health and CMV-seronegative. CDR3 in DNA: TGTGCCAGCACCACCTACCGGGGACAGGGGGTGTACGAGCAGTACTTC. This sequence encodes CASTTYRGQGVYEQYF.